This T cell receptor beta chain was documented in a study of siplizumab effects on memory and regulatory T cells. This clone came up a few times. Trimming took 7 bases from V and 9 from J, leaving 16 bases between them. The length of the CDR3 is 13 residues. The germline CDR1 and CDR2 sequences are ENHRY and SYGVKD. The protocol was immunoSEQ multiplex PCR, while the TCRdb copy is restricted to in-frame clones and leaves out a portion. The sample includes about 100,000 clones, about 91% of them seen just once. V usage is TRBV10-3 and J usage is TRBJ2-1; D remains ambiguous. The sample consisted of Tregs sorted from blood. The receptor's source is a human donor in good health. The CDR3 loop reads CAITGRLEIEQFF. CDR3 DNA: TGTGCCATCACCGGGCGCCTAGAAATTGAGCAGTTCTTC.